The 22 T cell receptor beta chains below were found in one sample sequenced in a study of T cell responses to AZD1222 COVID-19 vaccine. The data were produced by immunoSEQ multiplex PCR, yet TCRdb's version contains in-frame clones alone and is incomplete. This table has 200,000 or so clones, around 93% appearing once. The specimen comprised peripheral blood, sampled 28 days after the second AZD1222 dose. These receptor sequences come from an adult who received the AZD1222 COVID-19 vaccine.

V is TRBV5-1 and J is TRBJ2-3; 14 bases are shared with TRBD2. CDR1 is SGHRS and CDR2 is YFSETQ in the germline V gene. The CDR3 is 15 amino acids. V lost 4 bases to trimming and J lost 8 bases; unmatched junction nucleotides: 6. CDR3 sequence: CASSPTSGGAGTQYF. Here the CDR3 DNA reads TGCGCCAGCAGCCCGACTAGCGGGGGGGCAGGTACGCAGTATTTT.

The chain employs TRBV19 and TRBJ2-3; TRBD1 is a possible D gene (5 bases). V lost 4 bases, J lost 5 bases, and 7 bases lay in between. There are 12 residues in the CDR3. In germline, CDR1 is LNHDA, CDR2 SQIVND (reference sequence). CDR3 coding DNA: TGTGCCAGTAGTACAAGGGGAGATACGCAGTATTTT. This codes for CASSTRGDTQYF.

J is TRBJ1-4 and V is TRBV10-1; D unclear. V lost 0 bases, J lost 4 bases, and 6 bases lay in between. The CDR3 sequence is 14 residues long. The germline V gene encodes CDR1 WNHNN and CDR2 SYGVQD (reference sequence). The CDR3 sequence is CASSESNRNEKLFF. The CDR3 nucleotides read TGCGCCAGCAGTGAGTCGAACCGTAATGAAAAACTGTTTTTT.

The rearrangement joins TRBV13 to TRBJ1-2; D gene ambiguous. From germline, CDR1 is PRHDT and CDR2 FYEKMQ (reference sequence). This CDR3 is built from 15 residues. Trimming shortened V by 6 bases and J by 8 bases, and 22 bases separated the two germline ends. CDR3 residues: CASSLNPPLGEGYTF. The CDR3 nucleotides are TGTGCCAGCAGTCTCAACCCCCCCTTGGGAGAGGGCTACACCTTC.

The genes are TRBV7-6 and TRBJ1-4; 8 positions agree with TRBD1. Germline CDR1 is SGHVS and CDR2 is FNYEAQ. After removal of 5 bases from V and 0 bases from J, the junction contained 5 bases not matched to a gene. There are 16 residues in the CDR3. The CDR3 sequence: CASSRGQVATNEKLFF. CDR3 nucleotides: TGTGCCAGCAGCCGGGGACAGGTTGCAACTAATGAAAAACTGTTTTTT.

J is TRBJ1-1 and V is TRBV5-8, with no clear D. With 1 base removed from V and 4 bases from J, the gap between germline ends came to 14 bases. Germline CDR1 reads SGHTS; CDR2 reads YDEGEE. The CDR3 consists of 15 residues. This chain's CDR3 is CASSLNRARGTEAFF. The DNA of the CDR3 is TGTGCCAGCAGCTTGAACCGGGCCCGTGGCACTGAAGCTTTCTTT.

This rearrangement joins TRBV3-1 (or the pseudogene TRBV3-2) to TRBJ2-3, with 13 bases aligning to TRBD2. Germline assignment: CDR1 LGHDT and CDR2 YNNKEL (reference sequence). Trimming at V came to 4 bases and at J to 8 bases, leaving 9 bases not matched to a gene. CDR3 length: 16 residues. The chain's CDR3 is CASSPRTSGGEGTQYF. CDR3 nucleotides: TGTGCCAGCAGCCCGCGGACTAGCGGGGGAGAGGGTACGCAGTATTTT.

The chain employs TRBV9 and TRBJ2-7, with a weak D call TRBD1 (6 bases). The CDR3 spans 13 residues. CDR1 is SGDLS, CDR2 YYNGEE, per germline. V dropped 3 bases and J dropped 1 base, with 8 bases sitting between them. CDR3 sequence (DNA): TGTGCCAGCAGCGACGGACAGTCCTACGAGCAGTACTTC. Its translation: CASSDGQSYEQYF.

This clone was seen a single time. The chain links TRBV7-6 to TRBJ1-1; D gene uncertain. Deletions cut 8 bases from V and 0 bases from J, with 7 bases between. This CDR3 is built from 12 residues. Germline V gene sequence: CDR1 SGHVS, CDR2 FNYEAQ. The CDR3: CASAGMNTEAFF. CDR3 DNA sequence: TGTGCCAGCGCCGGGATGAACACTGAAGCTTTCTTT.

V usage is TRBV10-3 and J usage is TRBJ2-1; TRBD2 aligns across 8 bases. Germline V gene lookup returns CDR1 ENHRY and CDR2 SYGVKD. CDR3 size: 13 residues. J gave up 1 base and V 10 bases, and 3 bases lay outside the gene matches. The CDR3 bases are TGTGCCACCACGGGGGGGTCCTACAATGAGCAGTTCTTC. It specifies CATTGGSYNEQFF.

The CDR3 DNA reads as TGCAGCGCCCAATCCGGGACAGGGTTTGGAAACACCATATATTTT. Amino acids: CSAQSGTGFGNTIYF. This chain links TRBV29-1 with TRBJ1-3, with TRBD1 matching over 9 bases. CDR1 and CDR2 from the germline V gene are SQVTM and ANQGSEA. V gave up 7 bases and J gave up 3 bases; unmatched junction bases: 10. This CDR3 comprises 15 residues.

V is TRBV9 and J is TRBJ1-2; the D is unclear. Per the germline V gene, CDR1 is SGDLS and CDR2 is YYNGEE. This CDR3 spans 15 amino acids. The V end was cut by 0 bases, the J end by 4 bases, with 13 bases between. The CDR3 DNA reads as TGTGCCAGCAGCGTAGGGGTAGGAGACCTCTATGGCTACACCTTC. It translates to CASSVGVGDLYGYTF.

The CDR3 region is CASIDRVDRAGANVLTF. CDR3 bases: TGTGCCAGCATCGACAGGGTCGATCGAGCTGGGGCCAACGTCCTGACTTTC. The J gene is TRBJ2-6, the V gene TRBV5-6; TRBD1 matches 7 bases. V lost 6 bases, J lost 2 bases, and 11 bases stayed unmatched. This CDR3 contains 17 residues. Germline V lookup: CDR1 SGHDT, CDR2 YYEEEE.

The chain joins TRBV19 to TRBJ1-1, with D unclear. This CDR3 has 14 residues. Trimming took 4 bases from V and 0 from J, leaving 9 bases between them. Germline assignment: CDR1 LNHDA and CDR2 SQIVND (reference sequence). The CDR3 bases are TGTGCCAGTAGTAGGCTCGCCATGAACACTGAAGCTTTCTTT. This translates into CASSRLAMNTEAFF.

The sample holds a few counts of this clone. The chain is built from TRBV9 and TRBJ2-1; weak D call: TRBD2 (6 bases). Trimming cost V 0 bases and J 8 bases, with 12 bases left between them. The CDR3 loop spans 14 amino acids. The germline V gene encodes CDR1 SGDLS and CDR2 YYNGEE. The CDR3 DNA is TGTGCCAGCAGCGTAGCTGCGGGGAGGTATGAGCAGTTCTTC. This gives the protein CASSVAAGRYEQFF.

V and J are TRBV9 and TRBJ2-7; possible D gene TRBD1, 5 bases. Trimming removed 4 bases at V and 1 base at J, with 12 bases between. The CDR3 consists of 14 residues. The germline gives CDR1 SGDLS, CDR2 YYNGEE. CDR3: CASSPRQTSYEQYF. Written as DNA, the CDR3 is TGTGCCAGCAGCCCCCGACAGACGTCCTACGAGCAGTACTTC. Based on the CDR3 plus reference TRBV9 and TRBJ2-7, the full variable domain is DSGVTQTPKHLITATGQRVTLRCSPRSGDLSVYWYQQSLDQGLQFLIQYYNGEERAKGNILERFSAQQFPDLHSELNLSSLELGDSALYFCASSPRQTSYEQYFGPGTRLTVT.

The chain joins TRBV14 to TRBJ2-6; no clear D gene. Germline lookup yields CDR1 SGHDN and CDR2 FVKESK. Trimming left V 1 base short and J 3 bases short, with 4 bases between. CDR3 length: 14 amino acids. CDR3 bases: TGTGCCAGCAGCCAAGCCTATGGGGCCAACGTCCTGACTTTC. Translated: CASSQAYGANVLTF.

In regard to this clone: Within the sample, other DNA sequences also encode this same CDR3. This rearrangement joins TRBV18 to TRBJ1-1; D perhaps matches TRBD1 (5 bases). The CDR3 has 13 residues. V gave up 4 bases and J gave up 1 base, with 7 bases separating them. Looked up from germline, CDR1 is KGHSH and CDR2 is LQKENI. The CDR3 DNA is TGTGCCAGCTCACAGGGGACGAACACTGAAGCTTTCTTT. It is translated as CASSQGTNTEAFF.

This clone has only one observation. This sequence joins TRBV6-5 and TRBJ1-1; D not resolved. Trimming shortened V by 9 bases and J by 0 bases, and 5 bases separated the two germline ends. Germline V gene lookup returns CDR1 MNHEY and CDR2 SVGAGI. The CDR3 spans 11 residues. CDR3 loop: CASKMNTEAFF. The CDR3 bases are TGTGCCAGTAAGATGAACACTGAAGCTTTCTTT.

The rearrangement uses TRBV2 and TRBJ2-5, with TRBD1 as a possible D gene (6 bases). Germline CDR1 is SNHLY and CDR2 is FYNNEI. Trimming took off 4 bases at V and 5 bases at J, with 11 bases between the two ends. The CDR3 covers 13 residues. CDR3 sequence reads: CASSGGRWETQYF. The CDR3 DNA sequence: TGTGCCAGCAGTGGGGGGCGGTGGGAGACCCAGTACTTC. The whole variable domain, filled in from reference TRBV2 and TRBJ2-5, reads EPEVTQTPSHQVTQMGQEVILRCVPISNHLYFYWYRQILGQKVEFLVSFYNNEISEKSEIFDDQFSVERPDGSNFTLKIRSTKLEDSAMYFCASSGGRWETQYFGPGTRLLVL.

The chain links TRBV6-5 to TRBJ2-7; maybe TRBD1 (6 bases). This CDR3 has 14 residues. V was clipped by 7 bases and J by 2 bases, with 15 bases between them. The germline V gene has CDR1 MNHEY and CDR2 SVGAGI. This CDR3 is CASTPQGRPYEQYF. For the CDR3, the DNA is TGTGCCAGCACACCACAGGGACGACCCTACGAGCAGTACTTC.

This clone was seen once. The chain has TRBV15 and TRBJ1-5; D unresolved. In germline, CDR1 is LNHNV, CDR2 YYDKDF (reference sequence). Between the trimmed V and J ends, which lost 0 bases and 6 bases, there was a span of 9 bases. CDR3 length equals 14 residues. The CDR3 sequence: CATSRDRLGQPQHF. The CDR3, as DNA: TGTGCCACCAGCAGAGACAGGTTAGGTCAGCCCCAGCATTTT. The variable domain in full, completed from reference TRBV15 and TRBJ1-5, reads DAMVIQNPRYQVTQFGKPVTLSCSQTLNHNVMYWYQQKSSQAPKLLFHYYDKDFNNEADTPDNFQSRRPNTSFCFLDIRSPGLGDTAMYLCATSRDRLGQPQHFGDGTRLSIL.